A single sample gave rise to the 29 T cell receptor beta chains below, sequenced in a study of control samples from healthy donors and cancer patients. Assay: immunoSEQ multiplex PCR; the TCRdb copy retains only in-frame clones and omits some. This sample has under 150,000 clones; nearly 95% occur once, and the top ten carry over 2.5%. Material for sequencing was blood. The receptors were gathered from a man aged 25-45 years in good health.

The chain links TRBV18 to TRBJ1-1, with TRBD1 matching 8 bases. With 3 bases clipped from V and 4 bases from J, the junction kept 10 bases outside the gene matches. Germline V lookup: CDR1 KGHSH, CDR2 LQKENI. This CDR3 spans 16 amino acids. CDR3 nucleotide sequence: TGTGCCAGCTCACCCGGACAGGGACGGGTCAGCACTGAAGCTTTCTTT. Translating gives CASSPGQGRVSTEAFF.

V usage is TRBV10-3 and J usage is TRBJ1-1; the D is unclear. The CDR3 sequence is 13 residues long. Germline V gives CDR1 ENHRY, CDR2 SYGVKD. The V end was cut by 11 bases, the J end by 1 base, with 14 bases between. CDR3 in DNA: TGTGCCCACCGGGAAAGCCCGAACACTGAAGCTTTCTTT. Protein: CAHRESPNTEAFF.

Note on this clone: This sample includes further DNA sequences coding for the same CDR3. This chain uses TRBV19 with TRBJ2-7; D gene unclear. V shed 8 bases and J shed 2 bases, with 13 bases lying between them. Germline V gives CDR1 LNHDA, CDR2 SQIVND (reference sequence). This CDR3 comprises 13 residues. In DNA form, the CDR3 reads TGTGCCAGTGGTAGGCCTGCAACCTACGAGCAGTACGTC. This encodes CASGRPATYEQYV.

Written as DNA, the CDR3 is TGTGCCACCCATAGGGCGAACACCGGGGAGCTGTTTTTT. Protein product: CATHRANTGELFF. This chain uses TRBV18 with TRBJ2-2; D is unclear. Germline lookup yields CDR1 KGHSH and CDR2 LQKENI. Trimming took off 10 bases at V and 0 bases at J, with 9 bases between the two ends. There are 13 residues in the CDR3.

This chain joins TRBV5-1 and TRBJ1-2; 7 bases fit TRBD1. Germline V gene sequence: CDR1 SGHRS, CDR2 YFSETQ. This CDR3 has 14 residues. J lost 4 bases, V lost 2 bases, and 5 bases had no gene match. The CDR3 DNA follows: TGCGCCAGCAGCTTCGACGGGACAGCCTATGGCTACACCTTC. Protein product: CASSFDGTAYGYTF.

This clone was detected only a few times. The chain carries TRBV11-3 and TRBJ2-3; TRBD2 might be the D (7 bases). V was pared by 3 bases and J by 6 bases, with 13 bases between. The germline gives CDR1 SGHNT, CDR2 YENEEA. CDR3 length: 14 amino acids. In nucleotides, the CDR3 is TGTGCCAGCAGCTTTGGCGGGGGCGAGGATACGCAGTATTTT. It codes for CASSFGGGEDTQYF.

The CDR3 coding sequence is TGTGCCAGCAGCGTAGGAGGGGGACGAAACACCATATATTTT. Translating gives CASSVGGGRNTIYF. V gene TRBV9 combines with J gene TRBJ1-3, with D possibly TRBD1 on 6 matching bases. This CDR3 is built from 14 residues. Trimming cost V 0 bases and J 5 bases, with 9 bases left between them. Germline V gene data show CDR1 as SGDLS and CDR2 as YYNGEE.

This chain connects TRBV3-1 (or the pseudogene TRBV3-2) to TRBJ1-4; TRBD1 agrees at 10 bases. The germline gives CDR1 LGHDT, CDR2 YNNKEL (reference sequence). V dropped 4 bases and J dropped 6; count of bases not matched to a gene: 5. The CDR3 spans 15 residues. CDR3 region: CASSPQGQGYEKLFF. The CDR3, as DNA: TGTGCCAGCAGCCCTCAGGGACAGGGGTATGAAAAACTGTTTTTT.

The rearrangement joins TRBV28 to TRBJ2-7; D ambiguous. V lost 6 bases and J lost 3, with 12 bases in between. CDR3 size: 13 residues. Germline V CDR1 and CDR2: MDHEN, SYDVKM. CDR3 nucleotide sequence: TGTGCCAGCAGCCTCGGGCCCAACTACGAGCAGTACTTC. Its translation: CASSLGPNYEQYF. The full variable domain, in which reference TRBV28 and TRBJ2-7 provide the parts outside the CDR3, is DVKVTQSSRYLVKRTGEKVFLECVQDMDHENMFWYRQDPGLGLRLIYFSYDVKMKEKGDIPEGYSVSREKKERFSLILESASTNQTSMYLCASSLGPNYEQYFGPGTRLTVT.

CDR3 DNA: TGTGCCAGCAGCCCCGGAGGGGTAGCCGGGAGCGAGCAGTACGTC. Translated, it gives CASSPGGVAGSEQYV. This chain uses TRBV6-5 with TRBJ2-7, with a weak D call TRBD2 (6 bases). The V and J ends lost 6 bases and 6 bases respectively, with 21 bases between them. The CDR3 sequence is 15 residues long. Germline V gene data show CDR1 as MNHEY and CDR2 as SVGAGI.

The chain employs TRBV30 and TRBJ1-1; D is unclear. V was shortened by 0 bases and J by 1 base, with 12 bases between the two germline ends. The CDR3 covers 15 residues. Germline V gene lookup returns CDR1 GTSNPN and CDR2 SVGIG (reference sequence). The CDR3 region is CAWSVREVRNTEAFF. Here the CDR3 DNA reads TGTGCCTGGAGTGTAAGGGAGGTCAGGAACACTGAAGCTTTCTTT.

Here the CDR3 reads CASSPPWARTKETQYF. The CDR3 bases are TGTGCCAGCAGTCCACCTTGGGCCCGGACGAAAGAGACCCAGTACTTC. This chain uses TRBV2 with TRBJ2-5, with unresolved D. Germline lookup yields CDR1 SNHLY and CDR2 FYNNEI. This CDR3 comprises 16 residues. V was cut by 5 bases and J by 3 bases, with 19 bases left in between.

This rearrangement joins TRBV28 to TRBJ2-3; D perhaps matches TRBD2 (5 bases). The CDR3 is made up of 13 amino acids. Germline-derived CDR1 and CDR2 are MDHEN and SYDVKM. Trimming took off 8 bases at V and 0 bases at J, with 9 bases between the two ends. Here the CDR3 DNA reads TGTGCCAGCGCGACTACTAGCACAGATACGCAGTATTTT. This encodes CASATTSTDTQYF.

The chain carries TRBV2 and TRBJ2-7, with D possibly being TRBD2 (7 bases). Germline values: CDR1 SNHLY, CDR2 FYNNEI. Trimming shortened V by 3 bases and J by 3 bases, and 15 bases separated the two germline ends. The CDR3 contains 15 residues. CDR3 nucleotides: TGTGCCAGCAGTGATGGGGGGGCTGGAGGCTACGAGCAGTACTTC. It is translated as CASSDGGAGGYEQYF.

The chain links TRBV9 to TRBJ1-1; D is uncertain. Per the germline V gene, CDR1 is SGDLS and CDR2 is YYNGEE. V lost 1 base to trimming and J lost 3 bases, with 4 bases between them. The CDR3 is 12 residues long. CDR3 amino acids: CASSVQDTEAFF. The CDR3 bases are TGTGCCAGCAGCGTACAGGACACTGAAGCTTTCTTT.

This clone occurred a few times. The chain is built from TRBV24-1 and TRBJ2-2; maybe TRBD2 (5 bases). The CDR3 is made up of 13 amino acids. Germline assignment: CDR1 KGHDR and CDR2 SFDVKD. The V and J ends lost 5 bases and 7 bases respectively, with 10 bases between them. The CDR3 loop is CATSVTGNGELFF. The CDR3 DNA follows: TGTGCCACCAGTGTAACCGGGAACGGGGAGCTGTTTTTT.

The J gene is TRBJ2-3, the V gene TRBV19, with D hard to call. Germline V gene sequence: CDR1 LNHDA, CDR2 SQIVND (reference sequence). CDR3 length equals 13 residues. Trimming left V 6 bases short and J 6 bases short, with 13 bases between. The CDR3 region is CASRPEFPDTQYF. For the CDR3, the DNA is TGTGCCAGTAGACCTGAATTTCCGGATACGCAGTATTTT.

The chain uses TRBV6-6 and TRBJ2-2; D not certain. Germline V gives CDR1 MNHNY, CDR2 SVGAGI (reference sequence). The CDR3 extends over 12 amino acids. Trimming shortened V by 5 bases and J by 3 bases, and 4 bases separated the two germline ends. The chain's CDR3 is CASSDHTGELFF. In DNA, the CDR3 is TGTGCCAGCAGTGACCACACCGGGGAGCTGTTTTTT.

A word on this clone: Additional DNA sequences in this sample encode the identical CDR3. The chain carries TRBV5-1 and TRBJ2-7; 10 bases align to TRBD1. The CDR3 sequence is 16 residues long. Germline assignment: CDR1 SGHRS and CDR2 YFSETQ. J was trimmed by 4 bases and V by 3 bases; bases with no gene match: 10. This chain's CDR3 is CASSSEPGQGRYEQYF. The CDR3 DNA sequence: TGCGCCAGCAGCTCTGAACCGGGACAGGGGAGATACGAGCAGTACTTC.

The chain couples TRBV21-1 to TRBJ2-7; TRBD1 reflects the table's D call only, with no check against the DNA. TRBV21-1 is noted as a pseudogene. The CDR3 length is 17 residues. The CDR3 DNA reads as TGTGCCAGCAGCAACACGTTACCGGGACAGGGCTGCTACGAGCAGTACGTC. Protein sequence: CASSNTLPGQGCYEQYV.

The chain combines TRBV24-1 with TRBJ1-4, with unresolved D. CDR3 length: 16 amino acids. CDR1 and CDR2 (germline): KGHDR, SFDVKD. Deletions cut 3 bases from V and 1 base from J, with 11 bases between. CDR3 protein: CATSDRREGTNEKLFF. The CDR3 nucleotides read TGTGCCACCAGTGATAGGAGAGAGGGAACTAATGAAAAACTGTTTTTT.

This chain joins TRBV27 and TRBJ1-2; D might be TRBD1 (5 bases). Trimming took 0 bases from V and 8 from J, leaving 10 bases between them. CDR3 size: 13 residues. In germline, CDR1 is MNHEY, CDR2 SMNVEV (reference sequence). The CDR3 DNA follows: TGTGCCAGCAGTTTATCAGGGGTGGGAGGCTACACCTTC. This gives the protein CASSLSGVGGYTF.

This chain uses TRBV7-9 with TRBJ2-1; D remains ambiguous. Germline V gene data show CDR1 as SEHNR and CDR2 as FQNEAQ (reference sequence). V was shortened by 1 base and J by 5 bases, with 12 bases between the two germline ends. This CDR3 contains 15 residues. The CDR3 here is CASSLGPSLDNEQFF. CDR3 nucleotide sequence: TGTGCCAGCAGCTTAGGGCCTTCCCTCGACAATGAGCAGTTCTTC.

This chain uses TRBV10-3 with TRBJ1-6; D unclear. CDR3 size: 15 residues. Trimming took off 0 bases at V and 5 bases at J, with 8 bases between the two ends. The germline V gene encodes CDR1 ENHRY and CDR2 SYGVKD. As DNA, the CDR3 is TGTGCCATCAGTGAGTCGGGTCTGGATAATTCACCCCTCCACTTT. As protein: CAISESGLDNSPLHF.

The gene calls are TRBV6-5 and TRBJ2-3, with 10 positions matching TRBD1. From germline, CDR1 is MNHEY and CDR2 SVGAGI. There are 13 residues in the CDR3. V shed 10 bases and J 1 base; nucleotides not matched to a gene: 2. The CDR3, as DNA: TGTGCCACCGGGACAGGGGGCACAGATACGCAGTATTTT. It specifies CATGTGGTDTQYF.

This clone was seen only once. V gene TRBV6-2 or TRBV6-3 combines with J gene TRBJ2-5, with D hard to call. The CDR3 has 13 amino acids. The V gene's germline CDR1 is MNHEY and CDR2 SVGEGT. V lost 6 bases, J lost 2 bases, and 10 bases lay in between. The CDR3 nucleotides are TGTGCCAGCAGCCAGCCCCCTCAAGAGACCCAGTACTTC. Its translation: CASSQPPQETQYF.

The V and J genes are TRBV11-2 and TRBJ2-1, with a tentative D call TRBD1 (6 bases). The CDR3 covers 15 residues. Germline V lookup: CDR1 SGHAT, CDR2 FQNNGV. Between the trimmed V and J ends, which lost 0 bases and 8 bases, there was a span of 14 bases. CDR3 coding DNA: TGTGCCAGCAGCTTAGACAGGGGAATGAACCATGAGCAGTTCTTC. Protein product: CASSLDRGMNHEQFF.

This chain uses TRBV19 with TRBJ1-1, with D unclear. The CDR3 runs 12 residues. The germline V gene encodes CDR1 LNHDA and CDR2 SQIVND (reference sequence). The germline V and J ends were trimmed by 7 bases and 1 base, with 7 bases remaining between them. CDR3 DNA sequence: TGTGCCAGTAATATTTGGAACACTGAAGCTTTCTTT. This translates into CASNIWNTEAFF.

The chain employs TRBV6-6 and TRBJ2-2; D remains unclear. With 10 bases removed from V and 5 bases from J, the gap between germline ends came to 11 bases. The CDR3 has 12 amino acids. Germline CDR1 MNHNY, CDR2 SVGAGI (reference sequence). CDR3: CATKDSTGELFF. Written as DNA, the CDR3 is TGTGCCACCAAAGATTCAACCGGGGAGCTGTTTTTT.